This T cell receptor (beta chain) was observed in a study of cytomegalovirus exposure and HLA in healthy donors. Background on the study: Of over 300 genotyped donors, roughly 80% clustered with self-reported Caucasian donors. Study-wide findings and caveats: The study reported that TCR beta sequences accurately predicted HLA-A and HLA-B alleles in most subjects. Earlier analysis looked at TCR beta V segments, and most were productive about 87% or about 30% of the time.

Of note for this clone: What it binds is unknown.

The PCR used 60 Vbeta and 13 Jbeta primers. Clones were sequenced by immunoSEQ multiplex PCR, and TCRdb holds only the in-frame ones, with some missing. The table records some 170,000 clones, 79% of them present only once. The V end lost 5 bases, the J end lost 2 bases, and 13 bases lay between the germline ends. The CDR3 has 15 amino acids. CDR1 and CDR2 (germline): SEHNR, FQNEAQ (reference sequence). The rearrangement joins TRBV7-9 to TRBJ2-1; TRBD2 might be the D (6 bases). The TCR sequence derives from a man aged 35 to 55 in good health and CMV-seronegative. Sequenced input: PBMCs. The CDR3 sequence is CASSPGTAAYNEQFF. The CDR3 bases are TGTGCCAGCAGCCCAGGGACTGCCGCCTACAATGAGCAGTTCTTC.